This TCR beta chain was sequenced during a study of blood T cell repertoires in COVID-19. Study-wide context: PBMCs, B-cell-depleted T cells, or T cells were the source of the cDNA or gDNA that made up the material.

Donors of Cohort 3 who recovered were those that had two negative PCRs, clearance, or symptom resolution. The CDR3 is 17 amino acids. The trim removed 4 bases at V and 10 bases at J, leaving 18 bases unmatched. The germline CDR1 and CDR2 sequences are SQVTM and ANQGSEA. TCRdb keeps only in-frame clones here, not all; method: immunoSEQ multiplex PCR. The table records 360,000 or so clones, nearly 90% of them present only once. This receptor was identified in a young woman who had recovered from COVID-19. The material sequenced was PBMCs or T cells enriched from blood (not recorded which). This chain joins TRBV29-1 and TRBJ2-1, with TRBD2 matching 11 bases. CDR3 protein: CSVGPLLAGGEEGEQFF. The DNA of the CDR3 is TGCAGCGTTGGTCCCCTCCTAGCGGGGGGAGAGGAAGGGGAGCAGTTCTTC.